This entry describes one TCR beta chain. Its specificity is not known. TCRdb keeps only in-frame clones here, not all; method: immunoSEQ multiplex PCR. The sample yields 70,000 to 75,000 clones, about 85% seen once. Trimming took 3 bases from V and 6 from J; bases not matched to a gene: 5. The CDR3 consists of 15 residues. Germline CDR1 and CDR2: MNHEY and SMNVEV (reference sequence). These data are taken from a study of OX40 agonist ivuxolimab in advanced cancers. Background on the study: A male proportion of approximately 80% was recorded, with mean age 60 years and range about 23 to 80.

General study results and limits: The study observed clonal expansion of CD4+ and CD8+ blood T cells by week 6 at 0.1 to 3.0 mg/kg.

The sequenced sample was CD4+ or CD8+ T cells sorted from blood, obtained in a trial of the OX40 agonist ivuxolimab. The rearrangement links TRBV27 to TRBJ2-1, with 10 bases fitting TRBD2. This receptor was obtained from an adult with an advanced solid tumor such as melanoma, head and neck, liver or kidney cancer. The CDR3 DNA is TGTGCCAGCAGTTTGGAAGCGGGGGGGCCCAATGAGCAGTTCTTC. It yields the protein CASSLEAGGPNEQFF.